This TCR beta chain is from a study of CD8 T cells in Susac syndrome. The multiple sclerosis control group consisted of treatment-naive patients whose relapsing-remitting disease, which was either stable or active, fulfilled revised McDonald criteria. TEMRA cells were FACS-enriched, with CD8+ and CD4+ T cells isolated negatively. When the RNA was reverse transcribed, random hexamers were used with an input of about 0.5 to 1 ug. The authors amplified TCR beta CDR3 across 54 Vbeta and 13 Jbeta using immunoSEQ multiplex PCR. MiXCR was run by TCRdb on the immunoSEQ multiplex PCR reads, yielding one entry per CDR3 protein. Here the sample spans about 300,000 distinct CDR3 sequences, around 90% being singletons. This clonotype was found a few times. Its antigen is unknown. The study's findings and limits: As the study acknowledged, the number of individuals who were part of its TCR sequencing and HLA analysis was relatively small.

Sequencing was done on a sample of CD4+ T cells from PBMCs. This sequence was found in a human donor with multiple sclerosis.

The CDR3 region is CASSRTGGDTEAFF. CDR3 coding DNA: TGTGCCAGCAGCCGGACAGGGGGCGACACTGAAGCTTTCTTT. The genes are TRBV7-9 and TRBJ1-1; 11 bases fit TRBD1. The CDR3 extends over 14 amino acids. The V segment lost 5 bases and the J segment 3 bases; nucleotides outside the gene matches: 2. Per germline, CDR1 SEHNR and CDR2 FQNEAQ (reference sequence). The complete variable domain, with remaining parts taken from reference TRBV7-9 and TRBJ1-1, reads DTGVSQNPRHKITKRGQNVTFRCDPISEHNRLYWYRQTLGQGPEFLTYFQNEAQLEKSRLLSDRFSAERPKGSFSTLEIQRTEQGDSAMYLCASSRTGGDTEAFFGQGTRLTVV.